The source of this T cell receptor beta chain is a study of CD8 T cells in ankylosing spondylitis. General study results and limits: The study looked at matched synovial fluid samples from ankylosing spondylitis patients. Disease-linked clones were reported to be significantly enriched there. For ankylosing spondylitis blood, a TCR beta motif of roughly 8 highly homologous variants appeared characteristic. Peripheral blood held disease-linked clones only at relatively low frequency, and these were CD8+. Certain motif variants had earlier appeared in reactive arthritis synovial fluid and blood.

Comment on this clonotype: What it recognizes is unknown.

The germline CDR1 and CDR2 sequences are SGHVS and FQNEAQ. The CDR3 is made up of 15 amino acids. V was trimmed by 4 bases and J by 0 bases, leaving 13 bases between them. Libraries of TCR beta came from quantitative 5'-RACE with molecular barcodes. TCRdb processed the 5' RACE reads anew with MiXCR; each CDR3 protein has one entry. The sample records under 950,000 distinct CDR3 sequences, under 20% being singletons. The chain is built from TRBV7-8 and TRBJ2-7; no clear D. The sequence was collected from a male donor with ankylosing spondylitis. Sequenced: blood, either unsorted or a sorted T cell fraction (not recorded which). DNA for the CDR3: TGTGCCAGCAGCTCCGCAAGCCGCCCCTCCTACGAGCAGTACTTC. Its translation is CASSSASRPSYEQYF.